The rows below give T cell receptor beta chains drawn from one sample of a study of T cell repertoires in cytomegalovirus infection. MiXCR was run by TCRdb on the reads, yielding one entry per CDR3 protein. Seen here are under 200,000 distinct CDR3 sequences, more than 9% observed once, and the top ten hold roughly 4.8%. Sequenced input: PBMCs. The receptors were gathered from a human donor in good health (CMV status not recorded). Some clones in this sample may be carry-over from other donors' samples. The CDR3 runs from the conserved cysteine through the conserved F or W. D genes are given only for firm matches. Part of the rows lack a size; the others show once, few, many or a class for expanded clones.

TGTGCCAGCTCACCAACACAGGGGACGGATGAGCAGTTCTTC CASSPTQGTDEQFF TRBD1 TRBJ2-1 TRBV18 few
TGTGCCAGTAGTATGGGGCAGTTCTACACCTTC CASSMGQFYTF . TRBJ1-2 TRBV19 many
TGTGCCAGTAGTATTCCGGACGGATTGAACACTGAAGCTTTCTTT CASSIPDGLNTEAFF . TRBJ1-1 TRBV19 many
TGTGCCAGCACCCGGACTAGCGGGACCAATGAGCAGTTCTTC CASTRTSGTNEQFF TRBD2 TRBJ2-1 TRBV7-2 many
TGTGCCAGCAGCTTGTTGGTTAGCACAACCTACGAGCAGTACTTC CASSLLVSTTYEQYF . TRBJ2-7 TRBV5-5 .
TGTGCCAGCAGTTTCGGACTAGCGGGATACAATGAGCAGTTCTTC CASSFGLAGYNEQFF TRBD2 TRBJ2-1 TRBV7-9 many
TGTGCCAGCAGTTTTTGGGGTTCCGGGGCCACTGAAGCTTTCTTT CASSFWGSGATEAFF . TRBJ1-1 TRBV12-3/TRBV12-4 .
TGTGCCAGCAGCTCCAATCGGGGATTCGAGCAGTACTTC CASSSNRGFEQYF . TRBJ2-7 TRBV12-3/TRBV12-4 few
TGTGCCAGTAGTAGTCCCAGGCCGGATGGCTACACCTTC CASSSPRPDGYTF . TRBJ1-2 TRBV19 .
TGTGCCAGCAGTTACTCGAAATTCTGGGATCAGGAGTACAATGAGCAGTTCTTC CASSYSKFWDQEYNEQFF . TRBJ2-1 TRBV6-2/TRBV6-3 few
TGTGCCAGCAGCCCTCCTTCTCGCGAGCAGTACTTC CASSPPSREQYF . TRBJ2-7 TRBV7-2 few
TGTGCCAGCAGTAAGGACAGAGGGAATGAGCAGTTCTTC CASSKDRGNEQFF . TRBJ2-1 TRBV2 .
TGTGCCAGCACCACTCTAGCGGGAGAGCCCCACGAGCAGTACTTC CASTTLAGEPHEQYF TRBD2 TRBJ2-7 TRBV28 many
TGTGCCAGCAGTTACCGCCCGACTCGGGAGCAGTACTTC CASSYRPTREQYF . TRBJ2-7 TRBV6-2/TRBV6-3 few
TGTGCCAGCAGCTTGGGATTAGAACCTGAAGCTTTCTTT CASSLGLEPEAFF . TRBJ1-1 TRBV7-8 many
TGTGCCAGCAGAGAAACGTCTAGCGGGAAATCCTACAATGAGCAGTTCTTC CASRETSSGKSYNEQFF TRBD2 TRBJ2-1 TRBV6-6 few
TGCAGTGCTAGTGAGACAGGGACAGAGACCCAGTACTTC CSASETGTETQYF TRBD1 TRBJ2-5 TRBV20-1 once
TGTGCCAGCAGCTTAGGGCGGACAGGGGGCGACGAGCAGTACTTC CASSLGRTGGDEQYF TRBD1 TRBJ2-7 TRBV7-2 many
TGTGCCACTCGGGGGGGGAAAGCAACTAATGAAAAACTGTTTTTT CATRGGKATNEKLFF . TRBJ1-4 TRBV10-3 .
TGTGCCAGCAGGGAGAGTAGGGGGCGAGCCGATACGCAGTATTTT CASRESRGRADTQYF TRBD1 TRBJ2-3 TRBV28 many
TGTGCCAGCAGCTTAGACAGGGAGCCCCAGCATTTT CASSLDREPQHF . TRBJ1-5 TRBV7-2 .
TGTGCCATTAGAAACGGACGGGACGTAAGTTATAGCAATCAGCCCCAGCATTTT CAIRNGRDVSYSNQPQHF . TRBJ1-5 TRBV19 few
TGTGCCAGCAGTCAGCCCGGAGGGAATTCACCCCTCCACTTT CASSQPGGNSPLHF . TRBJ1-6 TRBV28 many
TGTGCCAGCAGCTTAGTGAAGGGCCCCCCCGGGGAGCTGTTTTTT CASSLVKGPPGELFF . TRBJ2-2 TRBV7-8 .
TGTGCCAGCAGCCAAGAGCCCAGATCCTACGAGCAGTACTTC CASSQEPRSYEQYF . TRBJ2-7 TRBV4-2 few
TGTGCCACCAGTGAAACCGGGACAGCTTATTATGGCTACACCTTC CATSETGTAYYGYTF TRBD1 TRBJ1-2 TRBV24-1 few
TGTGCCAGCAGGGACGGTGAAGCTTTCTTT CASRDGEAFF . TRBJ1-1 TRBV7-2 many
TGTGCCAGCAGTTCGACAGGGGTCGCAGTTAACTATGGCTACACCTTC CASSSTGVAVNYGYTF TRBD1 TRBJ1-2 TRBV28 many
TGTGCCAGCAGTTATTCGGACCAATCCTACAATGAGCAGTTCTTC CASSYSDQSYNEQFF . TRBJ2-1 TRBV6-2/TRBV6-3 .
TGTGCCAGCAGCCAAGCGACAGGGATTCGACAGGAGACCCAGTACTTC CASSQATGIRQETQYF TRBD1 TRBJ2-5 TRBV3-1 few
TGTGCCAGCCGCCCACAGGGGGCGCGGGGGGCAAAAAACCCCTACGAGCAGTACTTC CASRPQGARGAKNPYEQYF . TRBJ2-7 TRBV7-2 many
TGCAGTGCTAGAGATGTTGGGCCCCAGCATTTT CSARDVGPQHF . TRBJ1-5 TRBV20-1 few